This T cell receptor (beta chain) was retrieved from a study of blood T cell repertoires in COVID-19. As for the study in general: PBMCs, B-cell-depleted T cells, or T cells were the source of the cDNA or gDNA that made up the material.

The germline V gene has CDR1 SNHLY and CDR2 FYNNEI. V was pared by 6 bases and J by 2 bases, with 9 bases of the junction left unmatched. This CDR3 comprises 16 residues. TCRdb's table, derived via immunoSEQ multiplex PCR, lists solely in-frame clones and lacks some. This table has roughly 460,000 clones, 85% to 90% appearing once. Sequencing used peripheral blood. The sequence was collected from a man younger than 30 with COVID-19, enrolled during active disease. The rearrangement uses TRBV2 and TRBJ2-2, with 7 nucleotides matching TRBD1. In DNA form, the CDR3 reads TGTGCCAGCAGCCTCTACAGGGGAGACAACACCGGGGAGCTGTTTTTT. Its translation is CASSLYRGDNTGELFF. The whole variable domain, filled in from reference TRBV2 and TRBJ2-2, reads EPEVTQTPSHQVTQMGQEVILRCVPISNHLYFYWYRQILGQKVEFLVSFYNNEISEKSEIFDDQFSVERPDGSNFTLKIRSTKLEDSAMYFCASSLYRGDNTGELFFGEGSRLTVL.